This T cell receptor (beta chain) was identified during a study of post-analysis software for immune sequencing data. This clonotype was observed a few times. What it binds is not known. Prepared libraries of TCR beta cDNA carried unique molecular identifiers. TCRdb re-derived calls from the PCR reads in MiXCR, one entry per CDR3 protein. The sample yields hundreds of thousands of distinct CDR3 sequences, about 44% seen once. Study-wide points: Same-batch preparations were strongly co-clustered by F measure.

The specimen sequenced was blood. The sequence derives from a girl aged 10-17 years with multiple sclerosis.

The CDR3 region is CASTPLGTYEQYF. Here the CDR3 DNA reads TGTGCCAGCACCCCCTTGGGGACCTACGAGCAGTACTTC. The chain links TRBV2 to TRBJ2-7; D is ambiguous. This CDR3 spans 13 amino acids. Between the trimmed V and J ends, which lost 7 bases and 2 bases, there was a span of 12 bases. Per the germline V gene, CDR1 is SNHLY and CDR2 is FYNNEI.